Each of the 28 T cell receptor beta chains below was sequenced from the same sample in a study of blood T cell repertoires in COVID-19. Profiling relied on immunoSEQ multiplex PCR, and the TCRdb table lists in-frame clones only, not all of them. The sample includes approximately 45,000 clones, more than 65% seen only once; the top ten take more than 55%. Material: peripheral blood. The receptors derive from a man older than 75 with acute or convalescent COVID-19.

The chain joins TRBV4-1 to TRBJ1-2, with 9 bases that match TRBD1. Germline values: CDR1 MGHRA, CDR2 YSYEKL. CDR3 length equals 15 residues. With V trimmed by 0 bases and J by 8 bases, 7 bases remained unmatched. The CDR3 DNA is TGCGCCAGCAGCCAAGATGGGACAGGGCTTGGAGGCTACACCTTC. It codes for CASSQDGTGLGGYTF.

This rearrangement joins TRBV10-3 to TRBJ2-1, with D perhaps TRBD2 (6 bases). Trimming shortened V by 4 bases and J by 12 bases, and 16 bases separated the two germline ends. The CDR3 length is 13 residues. Germline CDR1 reads ENHRY; CDR2 reads SYGVKD. In DNA, the CDR3 is TGTGCCATCAGTGTTAGGCTAGCGAATATGCAGTTCTTC. Translated, it gives CAISVRLANMQFF.

The chain's CDR3 is CASRLGGADYGYTF. The CDR3 region has the DNA TGTGCCAGCAGACTAGGGGGGGCGGACTATGGCTACACCTTC. V gene TRBV6-5 combines with J gene TRBJ1-2; a possible D gene is TRBD1 (6 bases). The CDR3 is made up of 14 amino acids. V shed 6 bases and J shed 3 bases, with 14 bases lying between them. In germline, CDR1 is MNHEY, CDR2 SVGAGI.

This clone was seen only a few times. The rearrangement joins TRBV18 to TRBJ2-7; 10 nucleotides line up with TRBD2. Germline V gene sequence: CDR1 KGHSH, CDR2 LQKENI. Germline trimming cut 4 bases from V and 5 bases from J; bases unmatched to any gene: 8. The CDR3 extends over 15 amino acids. The DNA for the CDR3 is TGTGCCAGCTCACGTGCTAGCGGGAGATCAGACGAGCAGTACTTC. It is translated as CASSRASGRSDEQYF.

This clone was recorded a few times. The chain carries TRBV6-5 and TRBJ1-5, with D hard to call. The germline V and J ends were trimmed by 8 bases and 0 bases, with 11 bases remaining between them. This CDR3 comprises 14 residues. The germline V gene has CDR1 MNHEY and CDR2 SVGAGI. The CDR3 DNA sequence: TGTGCCAGCCGGGGAAGATATAGCAATCAGCCCCAGCATTTT. Its protein product is CASRGRYSNQPQHF.

The chain links TRBV5-6 to TRBJ1-1; unclear D gene. The ends were cut back, 1 base at V and 0 bases at J, with 13 bases in the middle. The CDR3 is 16 residues long. Germline values: CDR1 SGHDT, CDR2 YYEEEE. CDR3 loop: CASSLRARSMNTEAFF. CDR3 bases: TGTGCCAGCAGCTTGCGAGCCCGCTCCATGAACACTGAAGCTTTCTTT.

The chain couples TRBV2 to TRBJ2-3; a weak D match, TRBD2 (5 bases). The CDR3 sequence is 14 residues long. V shed 4 bases and J shed 2 bases, with 10 bases lying between them. Germline assignment: CDR1 SNHLY and CDR2 FYNNEI. The CDR3 loop is CASSVRRNTDTQYF. Here the CDR3 DNA reads TGTGCCAGCAGTGTAAGGAGGAACACAGATACGCAGTATTTT.

There are a few counts of this clone. This chain connects TRBV30 to TRBJ2-7; D is possibly TRBD2 (6 bases). The CDR3 totals 14 residues. Germline lookup yields CDR1 GTSNPN and CDR2 SVGIG (reference sequence). Trimming took 2 bases from V and 3 from J, leaving 14 bases between them. The CDR3 nucleotides read TGTGCCTGGAGTATTGGGGGGAGCGTCTACGAGCAGTACTTC. Protein: CAWSIGGSVYEQYF.

The chain has TRBV3-1 (or the pseudogene TRBV3-2) and TRBJ1-2; D gene uncertain. V shed 0 bases and J shed 6 bases, with 8 bases lying between them. CDR3 length: 13 amino acids. The germline V gene has CDR1 LGHDT and CDR2 YNNKEL (reference sequence). The CDR3 DNA sequence: TGTGCCAGCAGCCAAGAGCAGGCGAATGGCTACACCTTC. Residues: CASSQEQANGYTF.

The CDR3 coding sequence is TGCGCCAGCGTTTTCGGGGGAGGGTCCGGGGAGCTGTTTTTT. Its protein is CASVFGGGSGELFF. The chain has TRBV4-3 and TRBJ2-2, with 7 nucleotides matching TRBD2. V was pared by 8 bases and J by 6 bases, with 9 bases of the junction left unmatched. CDR3 length equals 14 residues. Germline values: CDR1 LGHNA, CDR2 YSLEER.

This clone was seen many times. This CDR3 is CASKSGTTLEEQYF. In DNA, the CDR3 is TGTGCCAGCAAGTCTGGGACTACCTTAGAGGAGCAGTACTTC. The rearrangement links TRBV25-1 to TRBJ2-7; TRBD2 matches 7 bases. The germline V gene encodes CDR1 MGHDK and CDR2 SYGVNS. The CDR3 is 14 residues long. V lost 7 bases, J lost 7 bases, and 13 bases stayed unmatched.

J is TRBJ1-3 and V is TRBV3-1 (or the pseudogene TRBV3-2); D is ambiguous. The germline V gene encodes CDR1 LGHDT and CDR2 YNNKEL (reference sequence). The CDR3 is 15 residues long. The V end was cut by 1 base, the J end by 2 bases, with 9 bases between. This chain's CDR3 is CASSQARSTGNTIYF. CDR3 sequence (DNA): TGTGCCAGCAGCCAAGCCCGATCTACTGGAAACACCATATATTTT.

This chain uses TRBV4-1 with TRBJ1-4; possible D gene TRBD1, 6 bases. Germline V lookup: CDR1 MGHRA, CDR2 YSYEKL. There are 16 residues in the CDR3. Trimming left V 6 bases short and J 0 bases short, with 14 bases between. DNA of the CDR3: TGCGCCAGCAGTCCCCCTCGACAGGCAACTAATGAAAAACTGTTTTTT. Translation: CASSPPRQATNEKLFF.

V gene TRBV6-2 or TRBV6-3 combines with J gene TRBJ2-5; 7 bases agree with TRBD2. This CDR3 is 13 amino acids long. The V and J ends lost 5 bases and 5 bases, in that order; junction bases with no gene match: 5. Germline-derived CDR1 and CDR2 are MNHEY and SVGEGT. This chain's CDR3 is CASSRLAPETQYF. The CDR3 bases are TGTGCCAGCAGTCGACTAGCACCCGAGACCCAGTACTTC.

Notes on this clone: Other DNA sequences in the sample encode the same CDR3. The chain combines TRBV27 with TRBJ1-6; no clear D gene. Per the germline V gene, CDR1 is MNHEY and CDR2 is SMNVEV (reference sequence). V lost 6 bases and J 10 bases, leaving 10 bases between the germline ends. CDR3 length: 12 residues. CDR3 loop: CASRDRGSPLHF. The DNA of the CDR3 is TGTGCCAGCAGGGACCGGGGATCACCCCTCCACTTT.

This clone is a singleton in its sample. The V call is TRBV5-5, the J call TRBJ2-1; D possibly corresponds to TRBD1 (5 bases). The CDR3 length is 15 residues. The V and J ends lost 2 bases and 2 bases respectively, with 11 bases between them. From germline, CDR1 is SGHKS and CDR2 YYEKEE (reference sequence). This CDR3 is CASSFRQWAYNEQFF. DNA of the CDR3: TGTGCCAGCAGCTTCCGACAGTGGGCCTACAATGAGCAGTTCTTC.

V gene TRBV11-2 combines with J gene TRBJ2-1, with a possible D match to TRBD2 (5 bases). The CDR3 spans 16 residues. The germline V gene has CDR1 SGHAT and CDR2 FQNNGV. Trimming took 4 bases from V and 0 from J, leaving 13 bases between them. The CDR3 nucleotides read TGTGCCAGCAGCTCTGGACGGGGTTACTCCTACAATGAGCAGTTCTTC. This sequence encodes CASSSGRGYSYNEQFF.

This chain connects TRBV10-3 to TRBJ2-7, with 9 bases identical to TRBD1. The germline gives CDR1 ENHRY, CDR2 SYGVKD. The CDR3 has 15 residues. The V gene end was trimmed by 2 bases and the J gene end by 5 bases; junction bases not matched to a gene: 7. The CDR3 nucleotides read TGTGCCATCAGTGAGACACCGGGACAGGGCGACGAGCAGTACTTC. This sequence encodes CAISETPGQGDEQYF.

The chain employs TRBV6-5 and TRBJ1-5; a possible D gene is TRBD1 (5 bases). The germline CDR1 and CDR2 sequences are MNHEY and SVGAGI. This CDR3 is 14 amino acids long. Trimming left V 6 bases short and J 7 bases short, with 16 bases between. The CDR3 DNA reads as TGTGCCAGCAGCCCCCACGGGAGGGGACAGCCCCAGCATTTT. This gives the protein CASSPHGRGQPQHF.

The chain couples TRBV7-8 to TRBJ2-2; unclear D gene. Deletions cut 3 bases from V and 5 bases from J, with 4 bases between. The CDR3 totals 12 residues. Germline lookup yields CDR1 SGHVS and CDR2 FQNEAQ. CDR3 in amino acids: CASSFRTGELFF. CDR3 nucleotides: TGTGCCAGCAGCTTCCGGACCGGGGAGCTGTTTTTT.

This clone has just one count. The rearrangement uses TRBV7-2 and TRBJ1-3, with D perhaps TRBD1 (5 bases). Trimming removed 5 bases from V and 2 bases from J, with 13 bases in between. This CDR3 region has 15 residues. From germline, CDR1 is SGHTA and CDR2 FQGNSA. The CDR3 loop reads CASSTPPGTGNTIYF. The CDR3 DNA sequence: TGTGCCAGCAGCACCCCCCCAGGGACTGGAAACACCATATATTTT.

The chain recombines TRBV27 with TRBJ2-7; 7 bases map to TRBD2. The CDR3 runs to 13 residues. Germline values: CDR1 MNHEY, CDR2 SMNVEV (reference sequence). The V gene end was trimmed by 7 bases and the J gene end by 4 bases; junction bases not matched to a gene: 7. CDR3 loop: CASNLAEFYEQYF. CDR3 in DNA: TGTGCCAGCAACCTAGCGGAGTTTTACGAGCAGTACTTC.

The V call is TRBV14, the J call TRBJ2-7, with 11 positions matching TRBD2. V shed 3 bases and J 0 bases; nucleotides not matched to a gene: 7. The CDR3 loop spans 17 amino acids. Germline-derived CDR1 and CDR2 are SGHDN and FVKESK. CDR3 amino acids: CASSQGLLAGGSYEQYF. DNA for the CDR3: TGTGCCAGCAGCCAGGGGCTCCTAGCGGGAGGCTCCTACGAGCAGTACTTC.

This clone appeared many times. The gene calls are TRBV2 and TRBJ2-3, with TRBD2 matching 7 bases. In germline, CDR1 is SNHLY, CDR2 FYNNEI. This CDR3 has 14 residues. V dropped 8 bases and J dropped 0; count of bases not matched to a gene: 5. DNA for the CDR3: TGTGCCAGCGGACTAGGATTCAGCACAGATACGCAGTATTTT. As protein: CASGLGFSTDTQYF.

The chain links TRBV7-8 to TRBJ1-5, with 7 bases lining up with TRBD1. This CDR3 has 15 residues. Germline CDR1 SGHVS, CDR2 FQNEAQ. Unmatched junction bases numbered 9, after V lost 4 bases and J lost 6 bases. CDR3 bases: TGTGCCAGCAGCTCCAGGGACAGTCCAGGTCAGCCCCAGCATTTT. Amino acids: CASSSRDSPGQPQHF.

The chain employs TRBV2 and TRBJ2-1; 10 bases line up with TRBD2. Trimming at V came to 8 bases and at J to 9 bases, leaving 13 bases not matched to a gene. The length of the CDR3 is 15 residues. Germline V gene data show CDR1 as SNHLY and CDR2 as FYNNEI. CDR3 residues: CASGGLALWSAEQFF. As DNA, the CDR3 is TGTGCCAGCGGGGGACTAGCGCTATGGAGCGCTGAGCAGTTCTTC. Full variable domain (missing parts from reference TRBV2 and TRBJ2-1): EPEVTQTPSHQVTQMGQEVILRCVPISNHLYFYWYRQILGQKVEFLVSFYNNEISEKSEIFDDQFSVERPDGSNFTLKIRSTKLEDSAMYFCASGGLALWSAEQFFGPGTRLTVL.

This chain links TRBV24-1 with TRBJ2-5; 13 bases align to TRBD2. Germline V gene sequence: CDR1 KGHDR, CDR2 SFDVKD. V was pared by 3 bases and J by 4 bases, with 1 base of the junction left unmatched. CDR3 length: 15 residues. The CDR3 DNA reads as TGTGCCACCAGTGATGGACTAGCGGGAGTAGAGACCCAGTACTTC. Protein product: CATSDGLAGVETQYF.

This clone was seen only a few times. The V and J genes are TRBV20-1 and TRBJ1-1; D ambiguous. The V gene's germline CDR1 is DFQATT and CDR2 SNEGSKA (reference sequence). CDR3 length: 13 amino acids. V was clipped by 3 bases and J by 0 bases, with 8 bases between them. The CDR3 here is CSASVTLNTEAFF. The CDR3 DNA reads TGCAGTGCTAGTGTTACTCTGAACACTGAAGCTTTCTTT.